This entry lists 27 T cell receptor beta chains sequenced from one sample in a study of blood T cell repertoires in COVID-19. Sequencing was performed with immunoSEQ multiplex PCR; in TCRdb, only in-frame clones are kept and a portion is missing. The sample consists of about 130,000 clones, 70% to 80% of them appearing once. The sequenced sample consisted of peripheral blood. The source of these receptors is a woman in her 70s with COVID-19, enrolled during active disease.

This clone was recorded only once. V and J are TRBV18 and TRBJ1-5; D ambiguous. Germline CDR1 and CDR2: KGHSH and LQKENI. CDR3 length: 14 residues. The V and J ends lost 3 bases and 0 bases respectively, with 6 bases between them. This CDR3 reads CASSPGISNQPQHF. DNA for the CDR3: TGTGCCAGCTCACCCGGGATTAGCAATCAGCCCCAGCATTTT.

This rearrangement joins TRBV18 to TRBJ1-2; D ambiguous. CDR1 is KGHSH and CDR2 is LQKENI in the germline V gene. The CDR3 has 13 residues. V lost 1 base to trimming and J lost 8 bases, with 11 bases between them. CDR3 region: CASSPRQVEGYTF. CDR3 nucleotides: TGTGCCAGCTCACCACGGCAGGTTGAGGGCTACACCTTC.

The rearrangement joins TRBV4-2 to TRBJ2-3; TRBD2 is a possible D gene (6 bases). The CDR3 has 20 residues. CDR1 is LGHNA and CDR2 is YNFKEQ in the germline V gene. The ends were cut back, 0 bases at V and 5 bases at J, with 27 bases in the middle. CDR3 nucleotides: TGTGCCAGCAGCCAAGAGGGGCGTAGTTGGGGGGTCTCGGGCGTAGATACGCAGTATTTT. Translating gives CASSQEGRSWGVSGVDTQYF.

The chain uses TRBV29-1 and TRBJ2-5, with D possibly TRBD1 on 5 matching bases. The germline V gene has CDR1 SQVTM and CDR2 ANQGSEA. The V end lost 4 bases, the J end lost 2 bases, and 17 bases lay between the germline ends. This CDR3 has 15 residues. In DNA, the CDR3 is TGCAGCGTTGGGGGATTAGGGGCAGGGCAAGAGACCCAGTACTTC. Its translation: CSVGGLGAGQETQYF.

The chain is built from TRBV5-1 and TRBJ1-1, with D maybe TRBD1 (5 bases). Germline V gene sequence: CDR1 SGHRS, CDR2 YFSETQ. The CDR3 covers 16 residues. Between the trimmed V and J ends, which lost 0 bases and 1 base, there was a span of 13 bases. The CDR3 reads CASSLAAGGPNTEAFF. CDR3 DNA sequence: TGCGCCAGCAGCTTGGCGGCGGGGGGACCGAACACTGAAGCTTTCTTT.

J is TRBJ1-6 and V is TRBV27; the D gene is possibly TRBD1 (6 bases). The CDR3 covers 14 residues. Germline V gives CDR1 MNHEY, CDR2 SMNVEV (reference sequence). V was shortened by 1 base and J by 14 bases, with 15 bases between the two germline ends. CDR3 nucleotides: TGTGCCAGCAGTTTATTCAGGGACAAATTCACCCTCCACTTT. It translates to CASSLFRDKFTLHF.

This rearrangement joins TRBV28 to TRBJ1-2, with D possibly being TRBD1 (6 bases). Germline assignment: CDR1 MDHEN and CDR2 SYDVKM. Between the trimmed V and J ends, which lost 2 bases and 5 bases, there was a span of 18 bases. The CDR3 loop spans 16 amino acids. In nucleotides, the CDR3 is TGTGCCAGCAGTTTAGGGCAGGGGAGGGTCGTTTATGGCTACACCTTC. Amino acid sequence: CASSLGQGRVVYGYTF.

This chain uses TRBV28 with TRBJ2-7; 10 bases are shared with TRBD2. CDR3 length: 13 residues. V was clipped by 7 bases and J by 7 bases; unmatched bases: 7. The germline CDR1 and CDR2 sequences are MDHEN and SYDVKM. In DNA, the CDR3 is TGTGCCAGCATGACTAGCGGGCCACAGGAGCAGTACTTC. Protein product: CASMTSGPQEQYF.

The DNA for the CDR3 is TGTGCCAGCAGCGTAGGGACTAGCGGGGGCCAAGAGACCCAGTACTTC. It yields the protein CASSVGTSGGQETQYF. The V call is TRBV9, the J call TRBJ2-5, with TRBD2 matching 13 bases. The V gene's germline CDR1 is SGDLS and CDR2 YYNGEE. V gave up 0 bases and J gave up 1 base; unmatched junction bases: 0. This CDR3 has 16 residues.

The chain is built from TRBV5-1 and TRBJ2-7; the match to TRBD1 covers 11 bases. The CDR3 totals 17 residues. With 3 bases clipped from V and 5 bases from J, the junction kept 13 bases outside the gene matches. Germline V gene data show CDR1 as SGHRS and CDR2 as YFSETQ. CDR3 nucleotide sequence: TGCGCCAGCAGCTGGGATGTAATTTCGGGACAGGGGGACGAGCAGTACTTC. Residues: CASSWDVISGQGDEQYF.

This clone was counted a few times. This chain connects TRBV19 to TRBJ1-1; 7 nucleotides agree with TRBD1. Trimming cost V 3 bases and J 4 bases; bases outside gene matches: 11. Per germline, CDR1 LNHDA and CDR2 SQIVND (reference sequence). This CDR3 is 16 amino acids long. The DNA of the CDR3 is TGTGCCAGTAGTATGGGACAGATACTTATGGGCACTGAAGCTTTCTTT. It is translated as CASSMGQILMGTEAFF. Full variable domain (rest looked up from reference TRBV19 and TRBJ1-1): DGGITQSPKYLFRKEGQNVTLSCEQNLNHDAMYWYRQDPGQGLRLIYYSQIVNDFQKGDIAEGYSVSREKKESFPLTVTSAQKNPTAFYLCASSMGQILMGTEAFFGQGTRLTVV.

The rearrangement uses TRBV3-1 (or the pseudogene TRBV3-2) and TRBJ1-1, with 8 nucleotides matching TRBD1. The CDR3 length is 13 residues. The V segment lost 8 bases and the J segment 5 bases; nucleotides outside the gene matches: 7. The germline gives CDR1 LGHDT, CDR2 YNNKEL (reference sequence). CDR3 nucleotides: TGTGCCAGCGCCGGACAGGGCGGTACTGAAGCTTTCTTT. It codes for CASAGQGGTEAFF.

The V gene is TRBV2, the J gene TRBJ1-3; a possible D gene is TRBD1 (6 bases). The CDR3 extends over 15 amino acids. Germline V gene lookup returns CDR1 SNHLY and CDR2 FYNNEI. Trimming shortened V by 6 bases and J by 0 bases, and 12 bases separated the two germline ends. CDR3 amino acids: CASRTGENSGNTIYF. As DNA, the CDR3 is TGTGCCAGCAGGACAGGTGAAAACTCTGGAAACACCATATATTTT.

The sample holds a few counts of this clone. The chain uses TRBV30 and TRBJ1-5, with a tentative D call TRBD1 (5 bases). The CDR3 has 15 residues. Trimming cost V 5 bases and J 2 bases, with 16 bases left between them. Germline CDR1 is GTSNPN and CDR2 is SVGIG (reference sequence). CDR3 region: CAWEPGQGGNQPQHF. The CDR3 region has the DNA TGTGCCTGGGAACCAGGGCAGGGCGGCAATCAGCCCCAGCATTTT. The full variable domain, rest sourced from reference TRBV30 and TRBJ1-5, is SQTIHQWPATLVQPVGSPLSLECTVEGTSNPNLYWYRQAAGRGLQLLFYSVGIGQISSEVPQNLSASRPQDRQFILSSKKLLLSDSGFYLCAWEPGQGGNQPQHFGDGTRLSIL.

The V call is TRBV4-1, the J call TRBJ1-4; possible D gene TRBD1, 6 bases. V was trimmed by 8 bases and J by 4 bases, leaving 11 bases between them. The CDR3 length is 13 residues. Per the germline V gene, CDR1 is MGHRA and CDR2 is YSYEKL. In DNA form, the CDR3 reads TGCGCCAGCCGGGGGGCGAGTAATGAAAAACTGTTTTTT. As protein: CASRGASNEKLFF.

This chain connects TRBV6-1 to TRBJ1-6; D not resolved. Germline V gene data show CDR1 as MNHNS and CDR2 as SASEGT. Trimming took off 1 base at V and 0 bases at J, with 7 bases between the two ends. This CDR3 comprises 16 residues. Here the CDR3 reads CASSEDSGSYNSPLHF. CDR3 sequence (DNA): TGTGCCAGCAGTGAAGATTCAGGCTCCTATAATTCACCCCTCCACTTT.

The chain carries TRBV30 and TRBJ2-6; maybe TRBD1 (6 bases). V was trimmed by 7 bases and J by 2 bases, leaving 12 bases between them. This CDR3 is built from 14 residues. Germline-derived CDR1 and CDR2 are GTSNPN and SVGIG (reference sequence). The CDR3 here is CALKQGAGANVLTF. The CDR3 region has the DNA TGTGCCTTAAAACAGGGAGCTGGGGCCAACGTCCTGACTTTC.

This clone was observed a few times. An end of the junction does not agree with germline; a read error may underlie this. The V call is TRBV28, the J call TRBJ1-3, with TRBD1 as a possible D gene (6 bases). Germline V gives CDR1 MDHEN, CDR2 SYDVKM. The CDR3 spans 14 residues. CDR3 coding DNA: TGTGCCAGCAGTTTACGGGCCGGAGCAGGGGTCGAGGATTTT. As protein: CASSLRAGAGVEDF. Full variable domain (missing parts from reference TRBV28 and TRBJ1-3): DVKVTQSSRYLVKRTGEKVFLECVQDMDHENMFWYRQDPGLGLRLIYFSYDVKMKEKGDIPEGYSVSREKKERFSLILESASTNQTSMYLCASSLRAGAGVEDFGEGSWLTVV.

V is TRBV27 and J is TRBJ2-7; D may be TRBD1 (6 bases). Trimming left V 0 bases short and J 2 bases short, with 14 bases between. This CDR3 region has 16 residues. Germline CDR1 is MNHEY and CDR2 is SMNVEV (reference sequence). The CDR3 sequence is CASSLSSTGRTYEQYF. The DNA for the CDR3 is TGTGCCAGCAGTTTATCGTCTACAGGGCGAACCTACGAGCAGTACTTC.

The chain has TRBV6-2 or TRBV6-3 and TRBJ1-1; 7 bases are a match to TRBD1. From germline, CDR1 is MNHEY and CDR2 SVGEGT. Trimming took 5 bases from V and 1 from J; bases not matched to a gene: 19. The CDR3 runs 19 residues. The CDR3 loop is CASSPPRDRASPQNTEAFF. The CDR3, as DNA: TGTGCCAGCAGTCCCCCTCGTGACAGGGCCAGTCCCCAGAACACTGAAGCTTTCTTT.

The rearrangement joins TRBV2 to TRBJ2-5; D may be TRBD2 (5 bases). Trimming left V 6 bases short and J 2 bases short, with 13 bases between. The CDR3 totals 14 residues. Germline V lookup: CDR1 SNHLY, CDR2 FYNNEI. For the CDR3, the DNA is TGTGCCAGCAGACCACTAGGATTACAAGAGACCCAGTACTTC. It is translated as CASRPLGLQETQYF.

The V gene is TRBV11-2, the J gene TRBJ1-1; perhaps TRBD1 as D (5 bases). The CDR3 length is 15 residues. Germline assignment: CDR1 SGHAT and CDR2 FQNNGV. The V end lost 2 bases, the J end lost 6 bases, and 16 bases lay between the germline ends. The CDR3 DNA follows: TGTGCCAGCAGCTTAACACCAACAGGAGACGCTGAAGCTTTCTTT. As protein: CASSLTPTGDAEAFF.

V is TRBV6-2 or TRBV6-3 and J is TRBJ2-2; TRBD2 matches at 10 bases. The CDR3 consists of 16 residues. Per the germline V gene, CDR1 is MNHEY and CDR2 is SVGEGT. The V gene end was trimmed by 0 bases and the J gene end by 6 bases; junction bases not matched to a gene: 4. The DNA of the CDR3 is TGTGCCAGCAGTTACTCAGCGGGGGGGCCATCCGGGGAGCTGTTTTTT. Amino acid sequence: CASSYSAGGPSGELFF.

The chain is built from TRBV5-4 and TRBJ1-1; unclear D gene. This CDR3 is 14 amino acids long. Trimming left V 1 base short and J 0 bases short, with 7 bases between. Germline CDR1 reads SGHNT; CDR2 reads YYREEE (reference sequence). The DNA for the CDR3 is TGTGCCAGCAGCTTGTGGCCGATGAACACTGAAGCTTTCTTT. Encoded protein: CASSLWPMNTEAFF. Filled out from reference TRBV5-4 and TRBJ1-1, the complete variable domain reads ETGVTQSPTHLIKTRGQQVTLRCSSQSGHNTVSWYQQALGQGPQFIFQYYREEENGRGNFPPRFSGLQFPNYSSELNVNALELDDSALYLCASSLWPMNTEAFFGQGTRLTVV.

In this sample, this clone turned up once. The rearrangement links TRBV5-8 to TRBJ1-5, with a tentative D call TRBD1 (6 bases). V was trimmed by 0 bases and J by 4 bases, leaving 11 bases between them. CDR3 size: 15 residues. Germline CDR1 SGHTS, CDR2 YDEGEE. The CDR3 DNA reads TGTGCCAGCAGCTTGGAGGGGACAAAAAATCAGCCCCAGCATTTT. As protein: CASSLEGTKNQPQHF.

The chain uses TRBV2 and TRBJ1-6; 12 bases line up with TRBD1. The CDR3 length is 15 residues. Germline-derived CDR1 and CDR2 are SNHLY and FYNNEI. V was pared by 2 bases and J by 14 bases, with 7 bases of the junction left unmatched. The CDR3 here is CASSEIRDRGRSLHF. The CDR3, as DNA: TGTGCCAGCAGTGAAATACGGGACAGGGGGCGCTCCCTCCACTTT.

This chain uses TRBV7-9 with TRBJ1-2, with TRBD1 matching 8 bases. V lost 4 bases to trimming and J lost 3 bases; unmatched junction nucleotides: 13. CDR1 and CDR2 (germline): SEHNR, FQNEAQ (reference sequence). The CDR3 runs 17 residues. The CDR3 loop reads CASSSSPYRGKDYGYTF. The CDR3 nucleotides read TGTGCCAGCAGCTCATCCCCCTACAGGGGGAAAGACTATGGCTACACCTTC.